This TCR beta chain was documented in a study of spatial heterogeneity in lung cancer. Every TCR cDNA molecule carried a tag that served as a unique molecular identifier. TCRdb ran MiXCR on the 5' RACE reads and lists one entry per CDR3 protein. The repertoire holds 45,000 to 55,000 distinct CDR3 sequences, with about 5.8% as singletons. Regarding time point: sample taken at primary tumor resection. The donor group consisted of roughly 70 patients who had untreated, early-stage non-small cell lung cancer. Turning to this clonotype: A much larger clone differs by one base, so this may be a read error.

The germline CDR1 and CDR2 sequences are SNHLY and FYNNEI. The CDR3 loop spans 14 amino acids. The sequenced sample was PBMCs, obtained at surgery. The clonotype originates from a male donor with early-stage non-small cell lung cancer. This sequence joins TRBV2 and TRBJ2-3; no firm D call. CDR3 region: CASTARSRTDTRYF. CDR3 bases: TGTGCCAGCACAGCACGATCCCGCACAGATACGCGGTATTTT.